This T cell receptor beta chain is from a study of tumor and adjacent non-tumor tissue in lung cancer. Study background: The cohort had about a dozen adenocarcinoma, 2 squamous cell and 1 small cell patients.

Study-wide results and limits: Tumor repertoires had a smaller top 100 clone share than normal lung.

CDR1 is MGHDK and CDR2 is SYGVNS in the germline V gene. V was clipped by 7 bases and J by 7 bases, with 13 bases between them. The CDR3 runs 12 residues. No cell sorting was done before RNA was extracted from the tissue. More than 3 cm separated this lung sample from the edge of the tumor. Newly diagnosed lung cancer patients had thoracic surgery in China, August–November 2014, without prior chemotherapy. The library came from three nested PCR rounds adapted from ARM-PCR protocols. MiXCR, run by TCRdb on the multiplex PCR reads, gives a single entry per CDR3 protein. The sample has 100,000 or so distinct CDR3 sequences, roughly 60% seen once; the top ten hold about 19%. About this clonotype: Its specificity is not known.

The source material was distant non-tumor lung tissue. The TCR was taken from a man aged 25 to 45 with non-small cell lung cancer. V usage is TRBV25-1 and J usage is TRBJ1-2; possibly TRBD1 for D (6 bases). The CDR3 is CASNSGVGGYTF. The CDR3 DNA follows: TGTGCCAGCAATTCAGGGGTTGGTGGCTACACCTTC.